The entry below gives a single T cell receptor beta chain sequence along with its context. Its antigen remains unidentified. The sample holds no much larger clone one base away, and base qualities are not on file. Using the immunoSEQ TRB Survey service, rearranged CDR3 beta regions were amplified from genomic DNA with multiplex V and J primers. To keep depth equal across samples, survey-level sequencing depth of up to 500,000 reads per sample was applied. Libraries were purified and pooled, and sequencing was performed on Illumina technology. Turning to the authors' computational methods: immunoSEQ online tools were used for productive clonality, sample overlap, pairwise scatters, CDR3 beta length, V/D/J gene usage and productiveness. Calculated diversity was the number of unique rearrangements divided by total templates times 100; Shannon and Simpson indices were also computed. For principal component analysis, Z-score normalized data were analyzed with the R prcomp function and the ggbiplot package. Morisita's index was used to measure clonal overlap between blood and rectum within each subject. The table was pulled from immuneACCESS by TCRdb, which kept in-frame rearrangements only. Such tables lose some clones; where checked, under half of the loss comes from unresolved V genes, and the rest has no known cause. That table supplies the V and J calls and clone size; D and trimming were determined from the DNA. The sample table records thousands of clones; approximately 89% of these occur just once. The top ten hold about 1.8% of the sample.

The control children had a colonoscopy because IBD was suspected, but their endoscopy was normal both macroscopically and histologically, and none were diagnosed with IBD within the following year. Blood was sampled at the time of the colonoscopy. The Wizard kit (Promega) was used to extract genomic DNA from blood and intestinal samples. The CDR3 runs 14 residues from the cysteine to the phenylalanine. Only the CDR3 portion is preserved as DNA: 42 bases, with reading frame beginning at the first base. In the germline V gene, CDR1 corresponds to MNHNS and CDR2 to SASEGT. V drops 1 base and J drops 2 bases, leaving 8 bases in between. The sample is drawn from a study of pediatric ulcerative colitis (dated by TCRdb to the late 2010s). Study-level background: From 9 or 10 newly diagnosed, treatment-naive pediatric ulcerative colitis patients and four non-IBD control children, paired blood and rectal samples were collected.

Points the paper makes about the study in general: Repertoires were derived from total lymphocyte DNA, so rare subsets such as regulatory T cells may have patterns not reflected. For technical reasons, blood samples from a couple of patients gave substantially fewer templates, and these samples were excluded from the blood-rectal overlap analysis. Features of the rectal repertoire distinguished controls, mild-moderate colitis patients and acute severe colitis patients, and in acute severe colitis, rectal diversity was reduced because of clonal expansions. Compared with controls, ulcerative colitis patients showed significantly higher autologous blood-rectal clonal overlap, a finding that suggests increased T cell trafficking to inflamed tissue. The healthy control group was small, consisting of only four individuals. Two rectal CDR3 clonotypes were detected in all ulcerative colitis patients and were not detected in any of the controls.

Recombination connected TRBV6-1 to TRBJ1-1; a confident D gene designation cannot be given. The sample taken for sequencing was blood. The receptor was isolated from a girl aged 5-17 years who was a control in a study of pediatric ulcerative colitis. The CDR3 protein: CASSEDSENTEAFF. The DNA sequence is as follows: TGTGCCAGCAGTGAAGATTCGGAAAACACTGAAGCTTTCTTT.